This T cell receptor (beta chain) was identified during a study of blood T cells in healthy people across ages. Study at large: Roughly one uniquely barcoded beta molecule per two T cells was captured.

Combining a sample-barcoded 5' primer with a J-beta primer mix, a second PCR ran for roughly 7 to 11 cycles. From the 5' RACE reads, TCRdb called clonotypes with MiXCR, one entry per CDR3 protein. The repertoire holds some 760,000 distinct CDR3 sequences, with 20% to 30% as singletons. The V end was cut by 3 bases, the J end by 0 bases, with 8 bases between. This CDR3 is 15 amino acids long. This clonotype came up a few times. Antigen unknown. The study's findings and limits: Expanded clonotype shifts may have been confounded, as the donors had an unknown CMV status.

This same sample was also part of a study on T cells of mothers and their children. According to that study: Sequencing returned over 8 million TCR beta CDR3 reads per mother and several million per child. Overlap ran slightly, non-significantly higher for related than unrelated mother-child pairs.

This receptor was identified in a boy younger than 18 in good health. The sequencing sample was made of blood. V is TRBV12-3 or TRBV12-4 and J is TRBJ2-2; D may be TRBD2 (6 bases). The CDR3 spells CASSFGGANTGELFF. The CDR3 DNA reads TGTGCCAGCAGTTTTGGCGGGGCGAACACCGGGGAGCTGTTTTTT.